There are many counts of the clone carrying this T cell receptor beta chain. No antigen is known for it. As to time point: persistent/refractory GD, antithyroid drugs over 5 years with positive TRAb. There was RNA extracted from PBMCs, and the TCR library was made from it. Building the TCR beta libraries relied on iRepertoire HTBI primers, and CDR3 regions underwent Arm-PCR. TCRdb reprocessed the multiplex PCR reads via MiXCR and lists one record per CDR3 protein. The sample has almost 350,000 distinct CDR3 sequences; around a fifth are singletons. This sample was included in a study of regulatory T cells in long-lasting Graves disease. Across the whole study: Patients met the persistent Graves' disease definition after over 5 years of antithyroid drugs with positive TSH receptor antibodies.

Study findings and constraints: Persistent disease preferred TRBV28, TRBJ1-2 and TRBJ2-5. Reduced TCR diversity was observed in persistent Graves' patients versus newly diagnosed patients. Limited sample numbers may have lowered accuracy.

CDR1 and CDR2 from the germline V gene are SEHNR and FQNEAQ (reference sequence). The CDR3 is 16 amino acids. Trimming left V 1 base short and J 3 bases short, with 16 bases between. Sequenced material: peripheral blood mononuclear cells (PBMCs), taken when the disease was refractory, from a patient treated with antithyroid drugs. This TCR came from a female donor with Graves disease. This sequence joins TRBV7-9 and TRBJ2-7; no definite D call. The CDR3 nucleotides read TGTGCCAGCAGCTTAGGCCCGGTTGGACGCCACTACGAGCAGTACTTC. Translation: CASSLGPVGRHYEQYF.